The clone carrying this TCR beta chain was seen at least ten times. As yet, its antigen is unknown. This sample stems from a study of T cell repertoires in cytomegalovirus infection. For the study at large: Used in the study were CMV epitopes, some recently identified and HLA-C-restricted, others well-studied and HLA-B-restricted. Public TCR beta signature analysis indicated the presence of both CMV infection and matching HLA type.

TCRdb ran MiXCR on the reads and lists one entry per CDR3 protein. Of around 770,000 distinct CDR3 sequences in the sample, almost 30% are singletons; the top ten hold under 15%. Study-wide results and limits: It was HLA-C-restricted CMV-specific TCR beta clonotypes that dominated the response ex vivo. CMV carriers having the relevant HLA were flagged by cumulative public TCR beta family frequency.

Germline lookup yields CDR1 SEHNR and CDR2 FQNEAQ (reference sequence). The CDR3 loop spans 14 amino acids. With 3 bases clipped from V and 7 bases from J, the junction kept 6 bases outside the gene matches. The TCR comes from a human donor in good health (CMV status not recorded). Some clones in this sample may be carry-over from other donors' samples. This sequence joins TRBV7-9 and TRBJ2-7, with 10 positions matching TRBD1. Sequencing was performed on cultured CD8+ T cells from PBMCs, taken from culture after CMV antigen stimulation. Here the CDR3 reads CASSLGTGVGEQYF. Here the CDR3 DNA reads TGTGCCAGCAGCTTGGGGACAGGGGTCGGGGAGCAGTACTTC.